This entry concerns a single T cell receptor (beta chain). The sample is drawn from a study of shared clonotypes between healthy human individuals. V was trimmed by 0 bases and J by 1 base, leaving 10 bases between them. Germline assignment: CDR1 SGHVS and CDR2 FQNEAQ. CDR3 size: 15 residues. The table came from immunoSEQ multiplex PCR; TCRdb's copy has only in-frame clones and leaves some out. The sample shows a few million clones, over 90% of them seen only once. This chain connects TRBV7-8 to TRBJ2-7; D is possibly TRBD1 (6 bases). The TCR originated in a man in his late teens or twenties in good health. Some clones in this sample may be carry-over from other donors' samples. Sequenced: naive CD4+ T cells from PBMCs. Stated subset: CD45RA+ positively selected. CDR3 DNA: TGTGCCAGCAGCTTAGCGCCCAGGGGATCCTACGAGCAGTACTTC. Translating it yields CASSLAPRGSYEQYF.